This TCR beta chain derives from a study of STAT3 mutations in large granular lymphocyte leukemia. About the research overall: Roughly half of the longitudinally sequenced T-LGLL patients carried detectable canonical activating STAT3 mutations. Roughly 42% of treated T-LGLL patients showed hematologic response to immunosuppression.

Study-level points and caveats: At least one immunodominant TCR beta clonotype appeared in every T-cell large granular lymphocyte leukemia patient. In about 30% of the 18 patients, new TCR clonotypes emerged after therapy.

From germline, CDR1 is KGHSH and CDR2 LQKENI. There are 13 residues in the CDR3. V lost 3 bases to trimming and J lost 5 bases; unmatched junction nucleotides: 2. Tens of thousands of productive templates were obtained per sample on average. Sequencing used immunoSEQ multiplex PCR; TCRdb keeps in-frame clones, though not all of them. The sample contains 1,000 to 1,500 clones, under 75% of which appear only once. In the case of this clone: The antigen is undetermined.

The rearrangement links TRBV18 to TRBJ2-7, with 9 bases matching TRBD1. The TCR originated in a woman in her 70s with T-cell large granular lymphocyte leukemia. Some clones in this sample may be carry-over from other donors' samples. The sequencing input was peripheral blood mononuclear cells. CDR3 bases: TGTGCCAGCTCACCGGGGACAGGGAACGAGCAGTACTTC. It is translated as CASSPGTGNEQYF.